These 14 T cell receptor beta chains were sequenced from one sample in a study of cytomegalovirus exposure and HLA in healthy donors. The PCR ran on 60 Vbeta and 13 Jbeta primers. Data came from immunoSEQ multiplex PCR; TCRdb stores just in-frame clones and leaves some out. Seen here are some 140,000 clones, 60% to 85% observed once, and the top ten hold about 3.4%. Sequenced input: PBMCs. All receptors derive from a young man in good health and CMV-seronegative.

In DNA, the CDR3 is TGTGCCAGCAGTGAAGGTGGGACAGGAAATAGACCCCTCCACTTT. Its protein is CASSEGGTGNRPLHF. The chain has TRBV6-1 and TRBJ1-6; TRBD1 agrees at 8 bases. V lost 1 base and J lost 12; bases outside the gene matches: 8. CDR1 and CDR2 from the germline V gene are MNHNS and SASEGT. This CDR3 has 15 residues.

The rearrangement joins TRBV7-9 to TRBJ1-5, with 9 bases aligning to TRBD1. V lost 4 bases and J lost 11; bases outside the gene matches: 9. Germline CDR1 and CDR2: SEHNR and FQNEAQ (reference sequence). The CDR3 runs to 14 residues. DNA of the CDR3: TGTGCCAGCAGCTGGGGACAGGGTGAGACAGCCCAGCATTTT. It codes for CASSWGQGETAQHF.

The genes are TRBV27 and TRBJ1-5; a possible D gene is TRBD1 (5 bases). The CDR3 is 14 residues long. V was shortened by 5 bases and J by 4 bases, with 12 bases between the two germline ends. In germline, CDR1 is MNHEY, CDR2 SMNVEV (reference sequence). CDR3 sequence (DNA): TGTGCCAGCAGTCCGACGGGGGGAAATCAGCCCCAGCATTTT. Its protein is CASSPTGGNQPQHF.

This clone was seen a few times. The J gene is TRBJ1-4, the V gene TRBV4-3, with 7 positions matching TRBD1. Per the germline V gene, CDR1 is LGHNA and CDR2 is YSLEER. Trimming cost V 4 bases and J 4 bases; bases outside gene matches: 3. CDR3 length equals 14 residues. The CDR3 reads CASSPRGFNEKLFF. In nucleotides, the CDR3 is TGCGCCAGCAGCCCCAGGGGGTTTAATGAAAAACTGTTTTTT.

This chain connects TRBV4-3 to TRBJ1-3, with D maybe TRBD1 (6 bases). The CDR3 length is 16 residues. With 0 bases removed from V and 5 bases from J, the gap between germline ends came to 14 bases. Per germline, CDR1 LGHNA and CDR2 YSLEER. The CDR3 DNA follows: TGCGCCAGCAGCCAAGATATCGGGGGGCGGAGAAACACCATATATTTT. It yields the protein CASSQDIGGRRNTIYF.

This chain joins TRBV4-2 and TRBJ1-1; tentative D call: TRBD1 (5 bases). Per the germline V gene, CDR1 is LGHNA and CDR2 is YNFKEQ. The V gene lost 4 bases and the J gene lost 3 bases, with 12 bases spanning the gap. This CDR3 is built from 14 residues. The DNA of the CDR3 is TGTGCCAGCAGCCCGCCGGACATTCACACTGAAGCTTTCTTT. Its protein product is CASSPPDIHTEAFF.

The V and J genes are TRBV20-1 and TRBJ2-3; a possible D gene is TRBD2 (5 bases). CDR3 length: 11 amino acids. Germline CDR1 and CDR2: DFQATT and SNEGSKA (reference sequence). Between the trimmed V and J ends, which lost 1 base and 6 bases, there was a span of 5 bases. The CDR3 sequence: CSARGGDTQYF. The CDR3, as DNA: TGCAGTGCTAGAGGCGGGGATACGCAGTATTTT.

The V and J genes are TRBV5-1 and TRBJ2-2, with D possibly being TRBD1 (5 bases). CDR1 and CDR2 (germline): SGHRS, YFSETQ. The CDR3 spans 14 residues. The V gene lost 4 bases and the J gene lost 4 bases, with 11 bases spanning the gap. CDR3 bases: TGCGCCAGCAGCCAGGGATTGGGCACCGGGGAGCTGTTTTTT. As protein: CASSQGLGTGELFF.

The chain links TRBV13 to TRBJ1-1, with 8 bases matching TRBD1. The trim removed 5 bases at V and 0 bases at J, leaving 2 bases unmatched. The CDR3 extends over 14 amino acids. Looked up from germline, CDR1 is PRHDT and CDR2 is FYEKMQ (reference sequence). The CDR3 sequence: CASSQGQVNTEAFF. CDR3 nucleotide sequence: TGTGCCAGCAGCCAGGGACAGGTGAACACTGAAGCTTTCTTT. Full variable domain (missing parts from reference TRBV13 and TRBJ1-1): AAGVIQSPRHLIKEKRETATLKCYPIPRHDTVYWYQQGPGQDPQFLISFYEKMQSDKGSIPDRFSAQQFSDYHSELNMSSLELGDSALYFCASSQGQVNTEAFFGQGTRLTVV.

The gene calls are TRBV7-2 and TRBJ1-5, with 8 bases that match TRBD1. V trimming: 1 base; J trimming: 4 bases; junction bases outside the gene matches: 6. CDR1 and CDR2 (germline): SGHTA, FQGNSA. There are 16 residues in the CDR3. The DNA of the CDR3 is TGTGCCAGCAGCTTAGTTGGGACAGGAATTAATCAGCCCCAGCATTTT. It specifies CASSLVGTGINQPQHF.

The V call is TRBV6-8, the J call TRBJ1-2; D unresolved. The ends were cut back, 6 bases at V and 3 bases at J, with 11 bases in the middle. CDR1 MNHGY and CDR2 SAAAGT come from the germline V gene. There are 13 residues in the CDR3. The CDR3 DNA follows: TGTGCCAGCAGAATACAGAGCTACTATGGCTACACCTTC. This gives the protein CASRIQSYYGYTF.

The V gene is TRBV29-1, the J gene TRBJ2-2; 7 bases align to TRBD1. CDR1 is SQVTM, CDR2 ANQGSEA, per germline. V was pared by 4 bases and J by 7 bases, with 3 bases of the junction left unmatched. This CDR3 contains 12 residues. The CDR3 DNA sequence: TGCAGCGTTGGACAGGGTCACGGGGAGCTGTTTTTT. Residues: CSVGQGHGELFF.

V and J are TRBV27 and TRBJ1-1; weak D call: TRBD1 (5 bases). The germline V gene has CDR1 MNHEY and CDR2 SMNVEV (reference sequence). This CDR3 region has 12 residues. V was cut by 5 bases and J by 8 bases, with 12 bases left in between. The chain's CDR3 is CASSTVGGEAFF. For the CDR3, the DNA is TGTGCCAGCAGTACGGTCGGGGGGGAAGCTTTCTTT.

The chain links TRBV2 to TRBJ1-1; a weak D match, TRBD1 (5 bases). V lost 6 bases, J lost 10 bases, and 12 bases lay in between. This CDR3 is 11 amino acids long. Germline-derived CDR1 and CDR2 are SNHLY and FYNNEI. The CDR3 nucleotides are TGTGCCAGCAGAGAGCCAGGGATAGCTTTCTTT. Protein: CASREPGIAFF. Using reference TRBV2 and TRBJ1-1 for the parts outside the CDR3, the full variable domain is EPEVTQTPSHQVTQMGQEVILRCVPISNHLYFYWYRQILGQKVEFLVSFYNNEISEKSEIFDDQFSVERPDGSNFTLKIRSTKLEDSAMYFCASREPGIAFFGQGTRLTVV.